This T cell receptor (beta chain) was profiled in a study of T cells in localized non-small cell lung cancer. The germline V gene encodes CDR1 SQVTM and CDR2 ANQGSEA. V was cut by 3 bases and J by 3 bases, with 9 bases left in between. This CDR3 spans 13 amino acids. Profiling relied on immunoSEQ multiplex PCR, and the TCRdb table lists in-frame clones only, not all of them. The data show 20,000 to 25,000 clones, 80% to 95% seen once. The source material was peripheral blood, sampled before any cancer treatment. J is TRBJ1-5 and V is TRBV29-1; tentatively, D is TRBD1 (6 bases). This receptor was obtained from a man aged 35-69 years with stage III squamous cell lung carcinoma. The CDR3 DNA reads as TGCAGCGTTGAGGCAGGGGACAATCAGCCCCAGCATTTT. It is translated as CSVEAGDNQPQHF.